Below, 2 T cell receptor beta chains from the same sample are listed, as sequenced in a study of response to subunit inactivated influenza vaccine. TCRdb recomputed calls from the RT-PCR reads with MiXCR, one row per CDR3 protein. This sample yields 710,000 or so distinct CDR3 sequences, of which around 16% are seen a single time; around a tenth belongs to the top ten. The sample in question was PBMCs from blood, obtained approximately 13 days after vaccination. The receptors here all came from a man aged 45-60 years who received an inactivated influenza vaccine.

Many counts were recorded for this clonotype. The chain couples TRBV20-1 to TRBJ1-5; D remains unclear. Germline CDR1 and CDR2: DFQATT and SNEGSKA (reference sequence). The V end lost 6 bases, the J end lost 5 bases, and 14 bases lay between the germline ends. CDR3 size: 13 residues. The CDR3 sequence is CSAKQNLDQPQHF. CDR3 bases: TGCAGTGCGAAACAGAACTTGGATCAGCCCCAGCATTTT.

The chain recombines TRBV20-1 with TRBJ2-3; TRBD2 matches 7 bases. Germline V CDR1 and CDR2: DFQATT, SNEGSKA (reference sequence). The length of the CDR3 is 15 residues. V shed 3 bases, J shed 2 bases, and the junction held 8 bases outside the gene matches. This chain's CDR3 is CSARIGREITDTQYF. Written as DNA, the CDR3 is TGCAGTGCTAGGATAGGGCGGGAGATCACAGATACGCAGTATTTT.